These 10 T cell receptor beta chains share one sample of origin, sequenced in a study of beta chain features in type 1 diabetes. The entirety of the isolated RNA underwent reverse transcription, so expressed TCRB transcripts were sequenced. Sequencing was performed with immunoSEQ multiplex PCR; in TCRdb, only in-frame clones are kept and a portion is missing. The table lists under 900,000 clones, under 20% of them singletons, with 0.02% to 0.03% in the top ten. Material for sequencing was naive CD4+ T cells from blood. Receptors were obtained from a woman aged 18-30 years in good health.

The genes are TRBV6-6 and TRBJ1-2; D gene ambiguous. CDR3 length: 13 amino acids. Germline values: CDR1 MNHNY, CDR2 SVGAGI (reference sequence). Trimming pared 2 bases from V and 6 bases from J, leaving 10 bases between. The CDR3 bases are TGTGCCAGCAGTTACGACACCTTCGATGGCTACACCTTC. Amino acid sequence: CASSYDTFDGYTF.

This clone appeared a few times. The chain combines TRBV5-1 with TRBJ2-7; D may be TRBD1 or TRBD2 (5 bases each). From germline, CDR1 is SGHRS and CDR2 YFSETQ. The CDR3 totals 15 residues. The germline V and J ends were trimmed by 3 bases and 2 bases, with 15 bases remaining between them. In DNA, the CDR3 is TGCGCCAGCAGCTCGACGGGGCTTGGAGCCTACGAGCAGTACTTC. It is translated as CASSSTGLGAYEQYF. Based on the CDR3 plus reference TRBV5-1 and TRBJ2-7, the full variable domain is KAGVTQTPRYLIKTRGQQVTLSCSPISGHRSVSWYQQTPGQGLQFLFEYFSETQRNKGNFPGRFSGRQFSNSRSEMNVSTLELGDSALYLCASSSTGLGAYEQYFGPGTRLTVT.

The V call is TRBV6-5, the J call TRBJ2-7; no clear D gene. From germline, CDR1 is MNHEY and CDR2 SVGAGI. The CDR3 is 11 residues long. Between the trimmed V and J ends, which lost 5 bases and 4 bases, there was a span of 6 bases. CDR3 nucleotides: TGTGCCAGCAGTCAAAATTACGAGCAGTACTTC. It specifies CASSQNYEQYF.

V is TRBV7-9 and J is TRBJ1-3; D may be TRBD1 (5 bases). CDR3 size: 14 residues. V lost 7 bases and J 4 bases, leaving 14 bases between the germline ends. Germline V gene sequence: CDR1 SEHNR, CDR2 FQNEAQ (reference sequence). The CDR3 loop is CASTLGGSGNTIYF. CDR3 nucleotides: TGTGCCAGCACCCTCGGGGGATCGGGAAACACCATATATTTT.

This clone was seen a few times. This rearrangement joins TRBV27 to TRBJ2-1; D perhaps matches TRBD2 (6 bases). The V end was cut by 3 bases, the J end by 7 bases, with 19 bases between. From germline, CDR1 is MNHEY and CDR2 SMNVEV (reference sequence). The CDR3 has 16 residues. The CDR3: CASSFGPGVRINEQFF. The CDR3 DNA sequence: TGTGCCAGCAGTTTCGGACCGGGGGTTAGGATTAATGAGCAGTTCTTC.

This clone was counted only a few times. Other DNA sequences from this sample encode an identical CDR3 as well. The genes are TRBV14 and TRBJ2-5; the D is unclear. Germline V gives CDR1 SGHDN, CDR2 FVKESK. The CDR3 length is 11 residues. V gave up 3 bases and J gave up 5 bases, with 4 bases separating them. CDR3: CASSHFETQYF. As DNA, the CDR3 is TGTGCCAGCAGCCACTTCGAGACCCAGTACTTC.

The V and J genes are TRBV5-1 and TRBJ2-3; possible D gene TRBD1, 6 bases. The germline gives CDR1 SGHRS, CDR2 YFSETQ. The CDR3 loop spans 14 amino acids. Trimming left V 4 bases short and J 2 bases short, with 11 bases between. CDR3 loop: CASSLDRPTDTQYF. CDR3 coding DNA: TGCGCCAGCAGCCTTGACAGGCCCACAGATACGCAGTATTTT.

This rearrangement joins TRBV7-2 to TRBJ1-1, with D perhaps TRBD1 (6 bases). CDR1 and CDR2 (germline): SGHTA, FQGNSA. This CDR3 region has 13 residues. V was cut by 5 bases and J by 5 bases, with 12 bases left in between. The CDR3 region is CASSRGTPTEAFF. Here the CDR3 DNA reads TGTGCCAGCAGCCGAGGGACACCAACTGAAGCTTTCTTT.

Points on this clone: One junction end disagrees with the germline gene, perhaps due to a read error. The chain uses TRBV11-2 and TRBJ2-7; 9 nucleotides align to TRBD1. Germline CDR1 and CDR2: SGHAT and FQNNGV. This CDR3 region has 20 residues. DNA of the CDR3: TGTGCCAGCAGCCTAGAAGCCGCGGGACAGGGTGTTTTTCGGTCCTACGAGCAGTACTTC. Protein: CASSLEAAGQGVFRSYEQYF.

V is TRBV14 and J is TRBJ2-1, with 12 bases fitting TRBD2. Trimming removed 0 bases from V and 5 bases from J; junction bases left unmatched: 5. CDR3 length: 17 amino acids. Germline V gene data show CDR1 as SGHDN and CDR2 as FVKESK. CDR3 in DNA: TGTGCCAGCAGCCAAGATGGGCGACTAGCGGGAGACAATGAGCAGTTCTTC. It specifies CASSQDGRLAGDNEQFF.